This T cell receptor (beta chain) was identified during a study of T-cell memory formation after mild COVID-19. Study results and caveats: CD8+ contracting clones occupied EMRA, while CD4+ ones occupied mainly CM and EM.

One entry per CDR3 protein, called by TCRdb with MiXCR from the 5' RACE reads. Of about 610,000 distinct CDR3 sequences in the sample, 17% were seen once. V was cut by 6 bases and J by 7 bases, with 8 bases left in between. CDR3 length: 11 amino acids. Notes on this clonotype: As yet, its antigen is unknown.

The chain employs TRBV12-3 or TRBV12-4 and TRBJ2-3, with no clear D. Input material: PBMCs or a T cell subset sorted from them (not recorded which). This TCR was sampled from an adult woman who had mild COVID-19 (a few samples of this study predate the infection). Cell type and time point are not known. The DNA of the CDR3 is TGTGCCAGCAGCTTCCTCTATACGCAGTATTTT. The encoded protein is CASSFLYTQYF.